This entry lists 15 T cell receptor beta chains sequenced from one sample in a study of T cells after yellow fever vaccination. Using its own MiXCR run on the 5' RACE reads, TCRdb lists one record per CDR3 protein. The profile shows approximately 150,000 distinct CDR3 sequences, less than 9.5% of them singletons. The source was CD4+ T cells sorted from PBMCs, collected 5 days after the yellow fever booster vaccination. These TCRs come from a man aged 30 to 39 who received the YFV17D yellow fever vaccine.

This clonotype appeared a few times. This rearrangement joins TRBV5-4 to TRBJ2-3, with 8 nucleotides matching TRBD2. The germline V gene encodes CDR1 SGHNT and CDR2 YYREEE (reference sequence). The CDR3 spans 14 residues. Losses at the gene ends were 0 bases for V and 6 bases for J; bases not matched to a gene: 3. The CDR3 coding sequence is TGTGCCAGCAGCTTGGTTAGCGGGGAGGATACGCAGTATTTT. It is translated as CASSLVSGEDTQYF.

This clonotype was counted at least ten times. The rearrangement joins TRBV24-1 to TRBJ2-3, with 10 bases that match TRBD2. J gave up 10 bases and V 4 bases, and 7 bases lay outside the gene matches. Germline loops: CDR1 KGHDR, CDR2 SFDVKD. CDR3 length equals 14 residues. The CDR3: CATSDPATSGAQYF. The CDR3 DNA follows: TGTGCCACCAGTGACCCGGCCACTAGCGGGGCGCAGTATTTT.

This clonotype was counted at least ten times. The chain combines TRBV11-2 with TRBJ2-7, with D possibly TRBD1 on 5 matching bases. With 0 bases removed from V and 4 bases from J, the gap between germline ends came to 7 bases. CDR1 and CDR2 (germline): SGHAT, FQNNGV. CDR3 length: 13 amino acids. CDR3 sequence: CASSLDSGYEQYF. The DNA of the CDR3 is TGTGCCAGCAGCTTAGATTCAGGGTACGAGCAGTACTTC.

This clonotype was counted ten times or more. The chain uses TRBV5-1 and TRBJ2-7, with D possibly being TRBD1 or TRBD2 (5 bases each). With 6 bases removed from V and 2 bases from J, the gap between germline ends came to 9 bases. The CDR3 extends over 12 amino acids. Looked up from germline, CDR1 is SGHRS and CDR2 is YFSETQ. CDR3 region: CASKGTTYEQYF. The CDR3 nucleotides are TGCGCCAGCAAAGGGACGACCTACGAGCAGTACTTC.

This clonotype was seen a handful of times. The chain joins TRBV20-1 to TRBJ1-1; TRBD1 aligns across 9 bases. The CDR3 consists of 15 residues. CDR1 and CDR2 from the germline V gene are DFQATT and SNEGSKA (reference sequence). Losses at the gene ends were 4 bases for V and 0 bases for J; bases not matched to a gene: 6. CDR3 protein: CSATRQGGMNTEAFF. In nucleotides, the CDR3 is TGCAGTGCTACAAGACAGGGGGGGATGAACACTGAAGCTTTCTTT.

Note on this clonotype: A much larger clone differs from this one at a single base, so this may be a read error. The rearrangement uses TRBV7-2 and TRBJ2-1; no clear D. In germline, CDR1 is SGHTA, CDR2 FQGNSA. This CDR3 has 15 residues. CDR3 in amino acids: CAISLWADTYNEQFF. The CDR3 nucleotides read TGTGCCATCAGCTTATGGGCAGACACATACAATGAGCAGTTCTTC. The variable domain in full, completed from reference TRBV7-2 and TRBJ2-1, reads GAGVSQSPSNKVTEKGKDVELRCDPISGHTALYWYRQSLGQGLEFLIYFQGNSAPDKSGLPSDRFSAERTGGSVSTLTIQRTQQEDSAVYLCAISLWADTYNEQFFGPGTRLTVL.

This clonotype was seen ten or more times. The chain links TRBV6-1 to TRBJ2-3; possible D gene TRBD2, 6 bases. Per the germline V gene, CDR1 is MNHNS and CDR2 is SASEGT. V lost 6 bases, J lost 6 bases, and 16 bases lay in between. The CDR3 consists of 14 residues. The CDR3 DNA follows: TGTGCCAGCAGCCTGGGTGGAGGGTTTGATACGCAGTATTTT. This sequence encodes CASSLGGGFDTQYF.

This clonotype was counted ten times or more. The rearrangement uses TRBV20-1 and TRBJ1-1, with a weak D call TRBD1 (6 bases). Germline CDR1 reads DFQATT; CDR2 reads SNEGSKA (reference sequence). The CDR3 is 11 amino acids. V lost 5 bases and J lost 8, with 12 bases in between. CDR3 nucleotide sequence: TGCAGTGCTCGACAGGTTACAGAAGCTTTCTTT. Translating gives CSARQVTEAFF.

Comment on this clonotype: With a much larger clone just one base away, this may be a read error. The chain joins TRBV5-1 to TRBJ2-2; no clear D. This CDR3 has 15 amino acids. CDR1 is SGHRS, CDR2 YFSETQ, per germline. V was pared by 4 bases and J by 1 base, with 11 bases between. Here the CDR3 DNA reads TGCGCCAGCAGCCGAATTACAGAGAACACCGGGGAGCTGTTTTTT. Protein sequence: CASSRITENTGELFF.

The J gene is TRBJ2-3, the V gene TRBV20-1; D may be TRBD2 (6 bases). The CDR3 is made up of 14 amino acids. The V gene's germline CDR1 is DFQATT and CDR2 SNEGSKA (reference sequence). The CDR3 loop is CIGSPRPGTDTQYF. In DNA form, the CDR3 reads TGCATCGGGAGCCCGCGCCCGGGCACAGATACGCAGTATTTT.

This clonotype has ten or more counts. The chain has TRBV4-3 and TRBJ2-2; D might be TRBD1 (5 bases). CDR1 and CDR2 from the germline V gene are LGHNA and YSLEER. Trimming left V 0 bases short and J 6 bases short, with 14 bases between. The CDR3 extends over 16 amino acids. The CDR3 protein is CASSQDIKRTPGELFF. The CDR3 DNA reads TGCGCCAGCAGCCAAGATATCAAAAGGACACCCGGGGAGCTGTTTTTT.

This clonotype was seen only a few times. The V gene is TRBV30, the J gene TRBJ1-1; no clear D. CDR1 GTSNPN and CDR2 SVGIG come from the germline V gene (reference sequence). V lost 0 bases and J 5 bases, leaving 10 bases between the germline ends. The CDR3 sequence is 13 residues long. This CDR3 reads CAWSVREGTEAFF. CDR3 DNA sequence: TGTGCCTGGAGTGTACGGGAGGGTACTGAAGCTTTCTTT.

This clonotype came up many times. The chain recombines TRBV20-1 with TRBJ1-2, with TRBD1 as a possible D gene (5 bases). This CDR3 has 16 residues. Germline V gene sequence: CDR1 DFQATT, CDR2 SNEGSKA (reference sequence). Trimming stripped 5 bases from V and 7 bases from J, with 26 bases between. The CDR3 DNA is TGCAGTGCTCGAGGGGACGCGCGGCTTCGAGCGGGTGGCTACACCTTC. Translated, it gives CSARGDARLRAGGYTF.

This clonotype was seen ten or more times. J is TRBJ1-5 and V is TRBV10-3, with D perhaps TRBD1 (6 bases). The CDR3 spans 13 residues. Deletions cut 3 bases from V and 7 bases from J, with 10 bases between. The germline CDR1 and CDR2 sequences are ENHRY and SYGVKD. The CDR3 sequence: CAISEQGGQPQHF. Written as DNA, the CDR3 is TGTGCCATCAGTGAACAGGGAGGGCAGCCCCAGCATTTT.

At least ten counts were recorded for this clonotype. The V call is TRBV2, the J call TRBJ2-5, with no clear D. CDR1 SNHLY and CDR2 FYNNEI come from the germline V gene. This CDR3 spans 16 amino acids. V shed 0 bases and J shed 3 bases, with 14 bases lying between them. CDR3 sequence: CASSEAEYGVKETQYF. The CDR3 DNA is TGTGCCAGCAGTGAAGCCGAGTACGGTGTGAAAGAGACCCAGTACTTC.